The clone carrying this T cell receptor beta chain was seen ten or more times. The antigen is unknown. Expressed TCRB transcripts were sequenced because the isolated RNA had all been reverse transcribed beforehand. Data came from immunoSEQ multiplex PCR; TCRdb stores just in-frame clones and leaves some out. The sample lists fewer than 150,000 clones; about 7.1% were seen once. Donors contributed one heparinised blood draw apiece, averaging about 116 mL. The sample belongs to a study of beta chain features in type 1 diabetes. Study-level findings and limits: Any HLA-type effect on TCRB rearrangement remained unresolved here. Shorter TCRB CDR3s, moderately but significantly so, marked every one of the four CD4+ subsets in Type 1 diabetes patients.

This sequence was found in a woman aged 30 to 39 in good health. Specimen: central memory CD4+ T cells from blood.

Here the CDR3 DNA reads TGCAGTACAGGCCCCCAGGAAAAACTGTTTTTT. It is translated as CSTGPQEKLFF. J is TRBJ1-4 and V is TRBV20-1, with TRBD1 as a possible D gene (5 bases). The CDR3 is 11 residues long. Trimming removed 8 bases from V and 8 bases from J, with 12 bases in between. Germline V lookup: CDR1 DFQATT, CDR2 SNEGSKA (reference sequence).